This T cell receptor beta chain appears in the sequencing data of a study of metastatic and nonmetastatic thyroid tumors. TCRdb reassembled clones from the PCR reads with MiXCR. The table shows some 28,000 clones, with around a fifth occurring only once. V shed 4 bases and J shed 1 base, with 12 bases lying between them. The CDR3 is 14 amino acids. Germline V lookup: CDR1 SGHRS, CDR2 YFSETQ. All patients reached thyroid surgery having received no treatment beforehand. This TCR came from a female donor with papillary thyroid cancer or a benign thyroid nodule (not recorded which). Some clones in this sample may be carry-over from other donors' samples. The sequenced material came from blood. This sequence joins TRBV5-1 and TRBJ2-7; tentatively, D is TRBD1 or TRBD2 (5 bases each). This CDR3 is CASSKGRGSYEQYF. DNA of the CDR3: TGCGCCAGCAGCAAGGGACGGGGATCCTACGAGCAGTACTTC.